This T cell receptor (beta chain) emerged from a study of molecular identifiers for immune sequencing clone quantification. Across the whole study: With replicates, the RNA of 20,000 or 100,000 naive CD8 cells was split five ways and four were sequenced.

Naive CD8 T cell sorting was performed on the CD8+CD4-CCR7+CD45RA+ phenotype. With regard to this clonotype: Antigen unknown.

Methods described previously, with TCR primers listed, were used for bulk TCR libraries. TCRdb reanalysed the PCR reads using MiXCR and keeps one entry per CDR3 protein. The sample consists of a few hundred thousand distinct CDR3 sequences, 24% of them appearing once. General study results and limits: Detection of one spiked Jurkat cell's TCR RNA reportedly worked in one million naive cells.

The length of the CDR3 is 14 residues. Germline V gene lookup returns CDR1 SGDLS and CDR2 YYNGEE. After removal of 3 bases from V and 5 bases from J, the junction contained 5 bases not matched to a gene. The TCR was taken from a human donor in good health. Some libraries in this study had Jurkat cell RNA spiked in. The chain is built from TRBV9 and TRBJ2-7, with 10 bases aligning to TRBD2. Sequencing used naive CD8+ T cells from blood, with Jurkat cell RNA spiked in. Stated subset: FACS-sorted CD8+CD4-CCR7+CD45RA+ naive T cells. The CDR3 here is CASSGYGLADEQYF. The CDR3 DNA reads as TGTGCCAGCAGCGGATACGGACTAGCGGACGAGCAGTACTTC.